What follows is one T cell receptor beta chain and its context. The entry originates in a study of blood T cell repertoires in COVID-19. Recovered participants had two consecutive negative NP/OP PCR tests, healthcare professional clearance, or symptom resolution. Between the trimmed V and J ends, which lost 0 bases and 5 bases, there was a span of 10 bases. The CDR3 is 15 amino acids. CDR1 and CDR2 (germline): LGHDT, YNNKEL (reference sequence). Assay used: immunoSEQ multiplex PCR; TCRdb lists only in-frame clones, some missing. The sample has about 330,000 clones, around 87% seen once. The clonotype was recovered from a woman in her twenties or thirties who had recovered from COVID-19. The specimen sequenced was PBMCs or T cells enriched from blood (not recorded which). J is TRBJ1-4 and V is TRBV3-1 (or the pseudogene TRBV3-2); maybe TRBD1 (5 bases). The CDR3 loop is CASSQDRAGNEKLFF. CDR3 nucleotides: TGTGCCAGCAGCCAAGACAGGGCGGGGAATGAAAAACTGTTTTTT.